This T cell receptor (beta chain) originates from a study of T cells in Graves' hyperthyroidism and ophthalmopathy. This CDR3 has 16 residues. Trimming took 5 bases from V and 5 from J, leaving 18 bases between them. CDR1 and CDR2 from the germline V gene are SSHAT and FNYEAQ (reference sequence). Patients aged 18 to 65 with hyperthyroidism were newly diagnosed, with duration under 2 months. Researchers amplified the TCR beta CDR3 regions from RNA transcripts. TCR CDR3 underwent first-round RT-PCR with the HTBI primer set. MiXCR, run by TCRdb on the multiplex PCR reads, gives a single entry per CDR3 protein. This sample has 400,000 to 500,000 distinct CDR3 sequences; approximately 15% occur once, and the top ten carry over 15%.

This TCR came from a woman under 30 with Graves' hyperthyroidism. The chain carries TRBV7-7 and TRBJ2-2; possibly TRBD2 for D (5 bases). Sequencing was carried out using blood. The CDR3 sequence: CASSPTRGWGTGELFF. DNA of the CDR3: TGTGCCAGCAGCCCTACTAGAGGTTGGGGTACCGGGGAGCTGTTTTTT.